This is a list of T cell receptor beta chains from one sample in a study of beta chain features in type 1 diabetes. Using immunoSEQ multiplex PCR, the repertoire was profiled, and TCRdb retains in-frame clones only, with some absent. The repertoire consists of hundreds of thousands of clones, with 10% to 15% occurring once and the leading ten covering more than 0.015%. Input material: naive CD4+ T cells from blood. The receptors were gathered from a man aged 18 to 35 in good health. The conserved cysteine and the conserved F or W are not part of the CDR3 here. Each record gives: V gene, J gene, CDR3 protein.

V: TRBV29-1; J: TRBJ1-5; CDR3: SVEEDSNPYSNQPQH
V: TRBV30; J: TRBJ2-3; CDR3: AWSHPGQGPDTQY
V: TRBV13; J: TRBJ2-1; CDR3: ASSLSVEQF
V: TRBV14; J: TRBJ1-1; CDR3: ASSRLVNTEAF
V: TRBV4-1; J: TRBJ2-5; CDR3: ASSQAGTGAMITTRYQETQY
V: TRBV30; J: TRBJ1-1; CDR3: AWVGQIQAF
V: TRBV10-3; J: TRBJ2-1; CDR3: AISVAGGLSNEQF
V: TRBV28; J: TRBJ1-3; CDR3: ASTPGGFLGNTIY
V: TRBV4-3; J: TRBJ1-4; CDR3: ASSQDFGFNEKLF
V: TRBV15; J: TRBJ1-3; CDR3: ATSREQGSGNTIY
V: TRBV2; J: TRBJ2-6; CDR3: ASSVGANVLT
V: TRBV30; J: TRBJ2-3; CDR3: AWSARLLGATQY
V: TRBV9; J: TRBJ2-7; CDR3: ASSAGQGIYEQY
V: TRBV15; J: TRBJ1-2; CDR3: ATSRDLPPDYGYT
V: TRBV5-4; J: TRBJ1-2; CDR3: ASSWGTGGVYGYT
V: TRBV7-9; J: TRBJ2-7; CDR3: ASSSRGEQY
V: TRBV9; J: TRBJ2-7; CDR3: ASTVGGTGSPSPYEQY
V: TRBV9; J: TRBJ2-7; CDR3: ASLSGTVSYEQY
V: TRBV5-1; J: TRBJ2-7; CDR3: ASSPQGASSYEQY
V: TRBV7-2; J: TRBJ2-5; CDR3: ASSLGASGGETQY
V: TRBV5-4; J: TRBJ2-1; CDR3: ASSGRGSGTYNEQF
V: TRBV19; J: TRBJ2-1; CDR3: ASSVTLDRESGDEQF
V: TRBV29-1; J: TRBJ1-4; CDR3: SVARATNEKLF
V: TRBV5-1; J: TRBJ2-2; CDR3: ASSWGLAGTGELF
V: TRBV5-4; J: TRBJ2-1; CDR3: ASSFGAQGALNEQF
V: TRBV5-6; J: TRBJ2-7; CDR3: ASSFVGTRSSYEQY
V: TRBV27; J: TRBJ2-7; CDR3: ASSRRSGIAYEQY
V: TRBV9; J: TRBJ2-7; CDR3: ASSVLRDSNEQY
V: TRBV9; J: TRBJ2-2; CDR3: ASSVRPTGVTGELF
V: TRBV28; J: TRBJ1-1; CDR3: ASSSIVPGGSNTEAF
V: TRBV2; J: TRBJ2-1; CDR3: ASNWYRVAYNEQF
V: TRBV6-5; J: TRBJ2-7; CDR3: ASSSFGGSYEQY
V: TRBV20-1; J: TRBJ1-1; CDR3: SAPSSAF
V: TRBV4-2; J: TRBJ2-3; CDR3: ASSQGVGESTDTQY
V: TRBV10-3; J: TRBJ2-7; CDR3: AISVSGVAEQY
V: TRBV7-9; J: TRBJ2-3; CDR3: ASSFSGGSTDTQY
V: TRBV9; J: TRBJ2-1; CDR3: ASSDGTGSYNEQF
V: TRBV28; J: TRBJ1-2; CDR3: ASRSTGVGYT
V: TRBV5-1; J: TRBJ2-1; CDR3: ASSFGLADYNEQF
V: TRBV5-1; J: TRBJ1-1; CDR3: ASSPGTAPEAF
V: TRBV11-2; J: TRBJ1-1; CDR3: ASSLASGGGTEAF